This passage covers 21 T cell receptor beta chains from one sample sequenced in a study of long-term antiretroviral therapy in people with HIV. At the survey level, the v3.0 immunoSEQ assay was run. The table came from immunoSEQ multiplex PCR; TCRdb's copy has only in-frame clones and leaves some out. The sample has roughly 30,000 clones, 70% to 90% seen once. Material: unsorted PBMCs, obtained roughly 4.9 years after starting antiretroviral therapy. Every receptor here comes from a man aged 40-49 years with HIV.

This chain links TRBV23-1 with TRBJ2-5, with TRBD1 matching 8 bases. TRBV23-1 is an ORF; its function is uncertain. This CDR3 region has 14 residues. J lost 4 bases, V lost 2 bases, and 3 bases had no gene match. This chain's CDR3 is CASSQPRGLETQYF. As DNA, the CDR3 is TGCGCCAGCAGTCAACCCAGGGGGCTAGAGACCCAGTACTTC.

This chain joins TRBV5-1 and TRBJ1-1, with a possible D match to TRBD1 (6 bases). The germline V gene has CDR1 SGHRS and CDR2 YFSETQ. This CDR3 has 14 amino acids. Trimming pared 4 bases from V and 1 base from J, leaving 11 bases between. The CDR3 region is CASSPSTGNTEAFF. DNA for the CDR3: TGCGCCAGCAGCCCGTCGACAGGGAACACTGAAGCTTTCTTT.

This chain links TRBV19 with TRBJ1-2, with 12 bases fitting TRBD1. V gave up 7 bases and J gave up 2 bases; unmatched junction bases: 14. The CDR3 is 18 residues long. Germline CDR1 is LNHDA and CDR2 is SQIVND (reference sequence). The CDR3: CASTDLTGTGGANYGYTF. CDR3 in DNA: TGTGCCAGTACGGACCTTACCGGGACAGGGGGCGCAAACTATGGCTACACCTTC.

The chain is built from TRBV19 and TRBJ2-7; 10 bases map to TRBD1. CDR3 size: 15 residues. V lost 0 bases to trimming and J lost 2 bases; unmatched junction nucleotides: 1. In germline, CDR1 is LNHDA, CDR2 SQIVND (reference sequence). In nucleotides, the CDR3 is TGTGCCAGTAGTATAGATGACAGGGGGCCCTACGAGCAGTACTTC. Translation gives CASSIDDRGPYEQYF. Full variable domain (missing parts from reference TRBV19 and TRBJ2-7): DGGITQSPKYLFRKEGQNVTLSCEQNLNHDAMYWYRQDPGQGLRLIYYSQIVNDFQKGDIAEGYSVSREKKESFPLTVTSAQKNPTAFYLCASSIDDRGPYEQYFGPGTRLTVT.

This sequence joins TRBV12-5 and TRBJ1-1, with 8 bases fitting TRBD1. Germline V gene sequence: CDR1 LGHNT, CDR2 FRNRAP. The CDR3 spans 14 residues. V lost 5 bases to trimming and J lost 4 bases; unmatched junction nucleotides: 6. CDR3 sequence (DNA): TGTGCTAGTGGTCCTGGACAGGGACTCACTGAAGCTTTCTTT. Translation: CASGPGQGLTEAFF.

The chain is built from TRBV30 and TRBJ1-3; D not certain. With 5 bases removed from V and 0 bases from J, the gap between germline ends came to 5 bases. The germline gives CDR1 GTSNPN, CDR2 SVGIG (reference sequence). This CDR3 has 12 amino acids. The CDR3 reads CAWFPSGNTIYF. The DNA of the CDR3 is TGTGCCTGGTTTCCCTCTGGAAACACCATATATTTT.

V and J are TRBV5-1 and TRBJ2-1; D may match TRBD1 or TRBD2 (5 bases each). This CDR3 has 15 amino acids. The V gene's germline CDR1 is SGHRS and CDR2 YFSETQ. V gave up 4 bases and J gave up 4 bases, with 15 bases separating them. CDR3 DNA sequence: TGCGCCAGCAGCACCGGGACCACGGGATACAATGAGCAGTTCTTC. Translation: CASSTGTTGYNEQFF. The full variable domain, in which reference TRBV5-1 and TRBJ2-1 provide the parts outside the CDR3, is KAGVTQTPRYLIKTRGQQVTLSCSPISGHRSVSWYQQTPGQGLQFLFEYFSETQRNKGNFPGRFSGRQFSNSRSEMNVSTLELGDSALYLCASSTGTTGYNEQFFGPGTRLTVL.

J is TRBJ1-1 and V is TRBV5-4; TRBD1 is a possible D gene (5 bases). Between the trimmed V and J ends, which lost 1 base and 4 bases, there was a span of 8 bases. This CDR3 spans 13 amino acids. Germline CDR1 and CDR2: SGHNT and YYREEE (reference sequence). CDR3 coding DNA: TGTGCCAGCAGCTTGTACCAGGGCACTGAAGCTTTCTTT. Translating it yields CASSLYQGTEAFF. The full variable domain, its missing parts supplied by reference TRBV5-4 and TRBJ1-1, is ETGVTQSPTHLIKTRGQQVTLRCSSQSGHNTVSWYQQALGQGPQFIFQYYREEENGRGNFPPRFSGLQFPNYSSELNVNALELDDSALYLCASSLYQGTEAFFGQGTRLTVV.

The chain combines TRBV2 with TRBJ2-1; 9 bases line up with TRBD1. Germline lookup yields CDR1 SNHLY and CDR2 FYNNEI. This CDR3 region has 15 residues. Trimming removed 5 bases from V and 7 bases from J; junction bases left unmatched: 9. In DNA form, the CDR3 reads TGTGCCAGCAGTACCGGGACAGGGAATCGGAATGAGCAGTTCTTC. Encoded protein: CASSTGTGNRNEQFF.

This chain's CDR3 is CSARGTHEQYF. DNA for the CDR3: TGCAGTGCTAGAGGGACCCACGAGCAGTACTTC. V and J are TRBV20-1 and TRBJ2-7; D gene ambiguous. The V gene lost 1 base and the J gene lost 5 bases, with 6 bases spanning the gap. Germline V gives CDR1 DFQATT, CDR2 SNEGSKA (reference sequence). This CDR3 spans 11 amino acids.

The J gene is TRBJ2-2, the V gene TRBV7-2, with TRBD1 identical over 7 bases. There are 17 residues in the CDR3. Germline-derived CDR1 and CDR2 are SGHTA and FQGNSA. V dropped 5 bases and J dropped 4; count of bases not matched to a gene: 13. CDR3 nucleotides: TGTGCCAGCAGCGGGCCCGTGACAGGGATAAGCACCGGGGAGCTGTTTTTT. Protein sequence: CASSGPVTGISTGELFF.

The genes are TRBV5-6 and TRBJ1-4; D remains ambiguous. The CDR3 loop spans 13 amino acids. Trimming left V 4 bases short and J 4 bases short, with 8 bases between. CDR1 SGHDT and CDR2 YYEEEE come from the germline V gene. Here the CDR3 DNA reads TGTGCCAGCAGCAGCGGGGTTAATGAAAAACTGTTTTTT. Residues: CASSSGVNEKLFF.

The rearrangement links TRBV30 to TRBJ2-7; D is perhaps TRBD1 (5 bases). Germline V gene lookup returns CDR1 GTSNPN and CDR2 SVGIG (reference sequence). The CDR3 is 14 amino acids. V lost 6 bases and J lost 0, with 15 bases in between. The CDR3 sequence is CACSVRGISYEQYF. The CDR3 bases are TGTGCCTGCTCAGTTAGGGGTATCTCCTACGAGCAGTACTTC. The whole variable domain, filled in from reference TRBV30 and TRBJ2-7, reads SQTIHQWPATLVQPVGSPLSLECTVEGTSNPNLYWYRQAAGRGLQLLFYSVGIGQISSEVPQNLSASRPQDRQFILSSKKLLLSDSGFYLCACSVRGISYEQYFGPGTRLTVT.

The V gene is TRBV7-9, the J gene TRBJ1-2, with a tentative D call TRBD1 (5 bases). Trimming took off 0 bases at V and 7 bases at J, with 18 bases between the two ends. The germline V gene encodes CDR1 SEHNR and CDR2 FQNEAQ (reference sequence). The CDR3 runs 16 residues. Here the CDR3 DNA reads TGTGCCAGCAGCTTAGCGGAGACGGGGGTGGATGGTGGCTACACCTTC. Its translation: CASSLAETGVDGGYTF.

The CDR3 DNA is TGCGCCAGCAGCCAAGAAAGGGATAACTATGGCTACACCTTC. Amino acids: CASSQERDNYGYTF. V and J are TRBV4-1 and TRBJ1-2; D remains unclear. The CDR3 is 14 residues long. The ends were cut back, 0 bases at V and 1 base at J, with 6 bases in the middle. CDR1 and CDR2 (germline): MGHRA, YSYEKL.

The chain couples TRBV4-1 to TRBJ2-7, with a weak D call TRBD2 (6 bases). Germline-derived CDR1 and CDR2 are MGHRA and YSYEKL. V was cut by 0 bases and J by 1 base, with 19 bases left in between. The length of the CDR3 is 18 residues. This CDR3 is CASSQELMTRWVSYEQYF. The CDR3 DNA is TGCGCCAGCAGCCAAGAACTTATGACTAGGTGGGTGTCCTACGAGCAGTACTTC.

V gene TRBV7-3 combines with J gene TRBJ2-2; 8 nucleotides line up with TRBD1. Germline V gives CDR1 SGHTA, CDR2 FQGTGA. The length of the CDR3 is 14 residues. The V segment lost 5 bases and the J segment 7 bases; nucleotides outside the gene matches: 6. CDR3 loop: CASSALQGVGELFF. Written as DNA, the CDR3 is TGTGCCAGCAGCGCGTTACAGGGGGTCGGGGAGCTGTTTTTT.

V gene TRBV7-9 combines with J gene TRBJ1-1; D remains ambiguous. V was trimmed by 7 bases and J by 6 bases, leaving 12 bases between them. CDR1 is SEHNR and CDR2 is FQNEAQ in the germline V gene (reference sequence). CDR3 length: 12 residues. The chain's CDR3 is CASNDFGSEAFF. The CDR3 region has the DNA TGTGCCAGCAACGACTTTGGGTCTGAAGCTTTCTTT.

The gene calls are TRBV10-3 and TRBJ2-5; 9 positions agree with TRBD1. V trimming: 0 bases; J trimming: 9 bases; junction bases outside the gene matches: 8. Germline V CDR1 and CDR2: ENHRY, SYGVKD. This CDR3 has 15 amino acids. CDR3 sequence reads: CAISESAGQGLPQYF. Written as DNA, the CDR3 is TGTGCCATCAGTGAGTCCGCGGGACAGGGTTTACCCCAGTACTTC.

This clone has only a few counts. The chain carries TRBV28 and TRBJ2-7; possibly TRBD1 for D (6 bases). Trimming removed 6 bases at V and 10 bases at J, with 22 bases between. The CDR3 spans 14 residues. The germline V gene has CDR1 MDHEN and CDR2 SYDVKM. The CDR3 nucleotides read TGTGCCAGCAGACCGCCGGGACAACTCCGAGGACAGTACTTC. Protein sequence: CASRPPGQLRGQYF.

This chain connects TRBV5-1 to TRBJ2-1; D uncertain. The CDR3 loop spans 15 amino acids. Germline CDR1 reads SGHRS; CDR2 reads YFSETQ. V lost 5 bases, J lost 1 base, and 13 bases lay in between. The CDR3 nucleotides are TGCGCCAGCAGAGCTGGGCCCCTTTCCTACAATGAGCAGTTCTTC. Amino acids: CASRAGPLSYNEQFF.